What follows are 8 T cell receptor beta chains derived from one specimen sequenced in a study of T cell responses to AZD1222 COVID-19 vaccine. Method: immunoSEQ multiplex PCR; TCRdb's copy keeps in-frame clones and lacks some. The table includes about 140,000 clones, roughly 92% detected once. The sample consisted of peripheral blood, taken on day 0 of AZD1222 vaccination. Receptor source: an adult in good health.

The rearrangement links TRBV27 to TRBJ2-1; perhaps TRBD2 as D (5 bases). Germline V gene sequence: CDR1 MNHEY, CDR2 SMNVEV (reference sequence). The CDR3 runs to 14 residues. Trimming removed 3 bases from V and 6 bases from J, with 12 bases in between. The CDR3 DNA reads as TGTGCCAGCAGTTTCCTCGTAGGAGGCAATGAGCAGTTCTTC. Translation: CASSFLVGGNEQFF.

This clone was observed a handful of times. This sequence joins TRBV7-9 and TRBJ2-2; the D is unclear. CDR1 is SEHNR, CDR2 FQNEAQ, per germline (reference sequence). The CDR3 runs 12 residues. V lost 2 bases, J lost 6 bases, and 4 bases lay in between. CDR3 residues: CASSLWAGELFF. CDR3 bases: TGTGCCAGCAGCTTATGGGCCGGGGAGCTGTTTTTT.

V and J are TRBV19 and TRBJ1-6; D is ambiguous. CDR3 length equals 14 residues. V was clipped by 3 bases and J by 7 bases, with 10 bases between them. From germline, CDR1 is LNHDA and CDR2 SQIVND (reference sequence). The CDR3 DNA sequence: TGTGCCAGTAGTATTCCCGGAGGGAATTCACCCCTCCACTTT. This translates into CASSIPGGNSPLHF. Using reference TRBV19 and TRBJ1-6 for the parts outside the CDR3, the full variable domain is DGGITQSPKYLFRKEGQNVTLSCEQNLNHDAMYWYRQDPGQGLRLIYYSQIVNDFQKGDIAEGYSVSREKKESFPLTVTSAQKNPTAFYLCASSIPGGNSPLHFGNGTRLTVT.

V is TRBV5-1 and J is TRBJ2-1; D is perhaps TRBD1 (5 bases). The CDR3 covers 14 residues. CDR1 and CDR2 (germline): SGHRS, YFSETQ. V was clipped by 0 bases and J by 5 bases, with 9 bases between them. The CDR3 is CASSLGREHNEQFF. Here the CDR3 DNA reads TGCGCCAGCAGCTTGGGCAGGGAACACAATGAGCAGTTCTTC.

The table lists this clone with a count of one. The gene calls are TRBV28 and TRBJ1-5, with D perhaps TRBD1 (5 bases). CDR3 size: 14 residues. V gave up 7 bases and J gave up 7 bases, with 17 bases separating them. CDR1 MDHEN and CDR2 SYDVKM come from the germline V gene. In DNA form, the CDR3 reads TGTGCCAGCAAAATTGGACGGGACGGACAGCCCCAGCATTTT. As protein: CASKIGRDGQPQHF. Variable domain in full (rest from reference TRBV28 and TRBJ1-5): DVKVTQSSRYLVKRTGEKVFLECVQDMDHENMFWYRQDPGLGLRLIYFSYDVKMKEKGDIPEGYSVSREKKERFSLILESASTNQTSMYLCASKIGRDGQPQHFGDGTRLSIL.

The chain employs TRBV3-1 (or the pseudogene TRBV3-2) and TRBJ1-5; D not resolved. V was trimmed by 4 bases and J by 8 bases, leaving 12 bases between them. The germline gives CDR1 LGHDT, CDR2 YNNKEL (reference sequence). This CDR3 contains 13 residues. The CDR3 sequence: CASSRLEGEPQHF. The DNA for the CDR3 is TGTGCCAGCAGCCGTCTTGAGGGAGAGCCCCAGCATTTT.

The V gene is TRBV27, the J gene TRBJ1-5; 7 positions agree with TRBD1. Germline values: CDR1 MNHEY, CDR2 SMNVEV (reference sequence). There are 13 residues in the CDR3. V dropped 6 bases and J dropped 7; count of bases not matched to a gene: 6. The DNA for the CDR3 is TGTGCCAGCAGCCCCCAGGGGGGCCAGCCCCAGCATTTT. Translated: CASSPQGGQPQHF.

This chain uses TRBV3-1 (or the pseudogene TRBV3-2) with TRBJ1-1; D is perhaps TRBD1 (5 bases). The CDR3 has 15 residues. Germline loops: CDR1 LGHDT, CDR2 YNNKEL (reference sequence). V shed 1 base and J shed 3 bases, with 12 bases lying between them. CDR3 residues: CASSQVRGYDTEAFF. In DNA, the CDR3 is TGTGCCAGCAGCCAAGTGAGGGGTTACGACACTGAAGCTTTCTTT.